This record covers a single T cell receptor beta chain. The sample comes from a study of cytomegalovirus exposure and HLA in healthy donors. With 60 Vbeta and 13 Jbeta primers, the PCR was carried out. The assay was immunoSEQ multiplex PCR, and TCRdb's table has in-frame clones only and misses some. The sample records 150,000 or so clones, roughly 79% being singletons. Trimming removed 2 bases from V and 0 bases from J, with 11 bases in between. Germline V lookup: CDR1 PRHDT, CDR2 FYEKMQ (reference sequence). This CDR3 is 15 amino acids long. This receptor was obtained from a woman aged 50 to 60 in good health and CMV-seropositive. Sequencing was done on a sample of PBMCs. The chain is built from TRBV13 and TRBJ2-7; perhaps TRBD1 as D (5 bases). CDR3 loop: CASSLLGDLSYEQYF. The CDR3 DNA is TGTGCCAGCAGCTTACTAGGGGATCTCTCCTACGAGCAGTACTTC.